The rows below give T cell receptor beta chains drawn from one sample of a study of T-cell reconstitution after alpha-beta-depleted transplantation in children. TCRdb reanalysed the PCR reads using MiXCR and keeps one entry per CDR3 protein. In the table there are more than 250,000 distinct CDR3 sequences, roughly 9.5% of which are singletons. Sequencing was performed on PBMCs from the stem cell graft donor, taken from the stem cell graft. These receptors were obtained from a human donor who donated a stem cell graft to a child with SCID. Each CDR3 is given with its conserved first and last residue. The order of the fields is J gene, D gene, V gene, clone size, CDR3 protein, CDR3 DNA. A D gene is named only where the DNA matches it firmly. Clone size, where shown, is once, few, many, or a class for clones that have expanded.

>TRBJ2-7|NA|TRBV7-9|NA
CASSLDVQSYEQYF
TGTGCCAGCAGCTTAGACGTTCAGAGCTACGAGCAGTACTTC
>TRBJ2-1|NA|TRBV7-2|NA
CASSQDYYNEQFF
TGTGCCAGCAGCCAAGACTATTACAATGAGCAGTTCTTC
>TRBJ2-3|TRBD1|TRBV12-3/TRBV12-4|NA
CAQGQGTDTQYF
TGTGCCCAAGGACAGGGCACAGATACGCAGTATTTT
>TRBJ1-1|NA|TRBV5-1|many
CASTLTQGNTEAFF
TGCGCCAGCACCCTAACACAGGGGAACACTGAAGCTTTCTTT
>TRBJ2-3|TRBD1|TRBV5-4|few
CASSYGQGADTQYF
TGTGCCAGCAGCTATGGACAGGGGGCAGATACGCAGTATTTT
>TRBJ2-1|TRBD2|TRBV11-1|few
CASSYSGGSPMFYNEQFF
TGTGCCAGCAGCTATAGCGGGGGGTCCCCAATGTTCTACAATGAGCAGTTCTTC
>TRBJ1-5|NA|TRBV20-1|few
CSASFGQSNQPQHF
TGCAGTGCTAGTTTCGGACAGAGCAATCAGCCCCAGCATTTT
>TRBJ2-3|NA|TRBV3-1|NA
CASCQLVPWTHTQYF
TGTGCCAGCTGCCAACTGGTGCCATGGACACATACGCAGTATTTT
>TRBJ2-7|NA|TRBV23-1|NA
CALREQYF
TGCGCCCTGAGGGAGCAGTACTTC
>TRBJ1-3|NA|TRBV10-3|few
CAISEPKGLTISGNTIYF
TGTGCCATCAGTGAGCCGAAGGGGCTGACAATCTCTGGAAACACCATATATTTT
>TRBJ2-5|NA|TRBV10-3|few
CAIREEKQETQYF
TGTGCCATCAGAGAGGAAAAGCAAGAGACCCAGTACTTC
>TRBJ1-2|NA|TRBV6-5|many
CASSYSTSNYGYTF
TGTGCCAGCAGTTACTCGACATCTAACTATGGCTACACCTTC
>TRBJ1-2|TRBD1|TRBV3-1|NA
CASSPGTGNDAYGYTF
TGTGCCAGCAGCCCGGGGACAGGGAATGACGCCTATGGCTACACCTTC
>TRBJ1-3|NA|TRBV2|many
CASSARDIGNTIYF
TGTGCCAGCAGTGCCCGGGACATTGGAAACACCATATATTTT
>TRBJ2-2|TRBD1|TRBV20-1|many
CSARGDRGLFF
TGCAGTGCTAGGGGGGACAGAGGGCTGTTTTTT
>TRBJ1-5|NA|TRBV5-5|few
CASSPRHQENQPQHF
TGTGCCAGCAGCCCCCGGCACCAGGAAAATCAGCCCCAGCATTTT
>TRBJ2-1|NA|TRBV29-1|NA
CSVGARGGSYNEQFF
TGCAGCGTGGGCGCCAGAGGGGGCTCCTACAATGAGCAGTTCTTC
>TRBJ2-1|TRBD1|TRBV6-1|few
CASSRDRGLAYNEQFF
TGTGCCAGCAGTAGGGACAGGGGACTCGCTTACAATGAGCAGTTCTTC
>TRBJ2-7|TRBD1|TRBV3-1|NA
CASSQSFDRGLHYEQYF
TGTGCCAGCTCCCAATCTTTCGACAGGGGTCTTCACTACGAGCAGTACTTC
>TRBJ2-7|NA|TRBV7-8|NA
CASSPEKTYEQYF
TGTGCCAGCAGCCCAGAGAAGACCTACGAGCAGTACTTC
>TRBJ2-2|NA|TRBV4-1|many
CASSQFTGELFF
TGCGCCAGCAGCCAATTCACCGGGGAGCTGTTTTTT
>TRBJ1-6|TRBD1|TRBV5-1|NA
CASSLAPTGRLHF
TGCGCCAGCAGCTTGGCCCCGACAGGGAGACTCCACTTT
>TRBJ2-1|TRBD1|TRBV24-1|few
CATCPGQGSNEQFF
TGTGCCACTTGTCCGGGACAGGGGTCCAATGAGCAGTTCTTC
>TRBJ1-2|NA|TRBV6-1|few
CASSDTWENYGYTF
TGTGCCAGCAGTGATACTTGGGAGAACTATGGCTACACCTTC
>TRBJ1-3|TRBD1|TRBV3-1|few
CASSQETRGQGNTIYF
TGTGCCAGCAGCCAAGAGACGAGGGGGCAAGGAAACACCATATATTTT
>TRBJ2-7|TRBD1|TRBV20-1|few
CSARLSGQGVYEQYF
TGCAGTGCTAGACTCTCCGGACAGGGGGTCTACGAGCAGTACTTC
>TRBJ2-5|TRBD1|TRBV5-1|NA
CASSLASDRPRIQETQYF
TGCGCCAGCAGCTTGGCATCGGACAGGCCAAGAATACAAGAGACCCAGTACTTC
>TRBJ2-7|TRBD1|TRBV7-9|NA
CASSFETGASYEQYF
TGTGCCAGCAGCTTCGAGACAGGGGCCTCCTACGAGCAGTACTTC
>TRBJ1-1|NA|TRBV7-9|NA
CASSLRRGTEAFF
TGTGCCAGCAGCTTAAGACGAGGTACTGAAGCTTTCTTT
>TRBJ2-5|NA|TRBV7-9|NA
CASSETNTAGETQYF
TGTGCCAGCAGCGAAACCAACACGGCGGGAGAGACCCAGTACTTC
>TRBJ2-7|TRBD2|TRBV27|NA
CASSLFLGGEQYF
TGTGCCAGCAGTTTATTTCTGGGGGGGGAGCAGTACTTC
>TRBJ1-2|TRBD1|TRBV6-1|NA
CASSEGYRGPYGYTF
TGTGCCAGCAGTGAAGGGTACAGGGGGCCTTATGGCTACACCTTC
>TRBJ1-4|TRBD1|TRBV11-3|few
CASSQGQTDEKLFF
TGTGCCAGCAGCCAGGGACAGACTGACGAAAAACTGTTTTTT
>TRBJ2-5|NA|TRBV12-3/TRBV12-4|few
CASQRRKETQYF
TGTGCCAGCCAGAGGAGGAAAGAGACCCAGTACTTC
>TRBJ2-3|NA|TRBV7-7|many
CASSTGLSSTDTQYF
TGTGCCAGCAGCACGGGACTGTCTAGCACAGATACGCAGTATTTT
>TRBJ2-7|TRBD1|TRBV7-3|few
CASSLLGGQVYSYEQYF
TGTGCCAGCAGCCTGCTAGGGGGACAGGTGTACTCCTACGAGCAGTACTTC
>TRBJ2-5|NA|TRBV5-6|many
CASSLEVSQETQYF
TGTGCCAGCAGCTTGGAGGTCAGCCAAGAGACCCAGTACTTC
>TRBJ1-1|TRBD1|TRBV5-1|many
CASRPTGNMNTEAFF
TGCGCCAGCAGGCCGACAGGGAACATGAACACTGAAGCTTTCTTT
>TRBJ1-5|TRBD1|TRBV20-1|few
CSASGFKGQNSGQPQHF
TGCAGTGCTAGTGGATTCAAGGGACAGAACTCGGGGCAGCCCCAGCATTTT
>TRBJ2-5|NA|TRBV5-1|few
CASSLAVHQETQYF
TGCGCCAGCAGCTTGGCGGTGCACCAAGAGACCCAGTACTTC
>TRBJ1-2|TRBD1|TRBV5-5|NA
CASSLTGVYGYTF
TGTGCCAGCAGCCTGACAGGGGTCTATGGCTACACCTTC
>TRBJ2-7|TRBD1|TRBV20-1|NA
CSATRDRGTYEQYF
TGCAGTGCTACCCGGGACAGGGGGACCTACGAGCAGTACTTC
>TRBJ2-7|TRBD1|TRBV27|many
CASSTTGTGSYEQYF
TGTGCCAGCAGTACGACCGGGACAGGATCCTACGAGCAGTACTTC
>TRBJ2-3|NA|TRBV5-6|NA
CASSSDSLDTQYF
TGTGCCAGCAGCTCCGACTCCTTGGATACGCAGTATTTT
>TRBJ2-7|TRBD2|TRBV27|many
CASSPEGAGELYEQYF
TGTGCCAGCAGTCCCGAAGGGGCGGGGGAATTGTACGAGCAGTACTTC
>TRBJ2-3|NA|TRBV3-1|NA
CASSQDGASTDTQYF
TGTGCCAGCAGCCAAGATGGGGCATCCACAGATACGCAGTATTTT
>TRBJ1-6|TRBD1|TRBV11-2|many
CASSLGTGMWNSPLHF
TGTGCCAGCAGCTTAGGGACAGGGATGTGGAATTCACCCCTCCACTTT
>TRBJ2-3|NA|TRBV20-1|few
CSARSGADTQYF
TGCAGTGCTAGATCAGGGGCGGATACGCAGTATTTT
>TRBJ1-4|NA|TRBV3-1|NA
CASSRGELAFEKLFF
TGTGCCAGCAGCCGGGGTGAATTGGCATTTGAAAAACTGTTTTTT
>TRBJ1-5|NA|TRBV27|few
CASSDRAARSNQPQHF
TGTGCCAGCAGTGACCGGGCAGCCCGTAGCAATCAGCCCCAGCATTTT